The 27 T cell receptor beta chains listed next were all sequenced from one sample in a study of blood T cell repertoires in COVID-19. The method was immunoSEQ multiplex PCR; TCRdb's version includes in-frame clones alone and lacks a portion of them. Here the sample spans about 250,000 clones, 90% being singletons. Sequenced: peripheral blood. All receptors derive from a woman aged 60-75 years with COVID-19, enrolled during active disease.

In DNA form, the CDR3 reads TGTGCCAGCAGCCCAGGGACAGGGGGCTTGTACGAGCAGTACTTC. Its translation: CASSPGTGGLYEQYF. The chain combines TRBV13 with TRBJ2-7; 12 bases map to TRBD1. The V gene's germline CDR1 is PRHDT and CDR2 FYEKMQ (reference sequence). This CDR3 has 15 residues. V lost 5 bases and J lost 4; bases outside the gene matches: 6.

V gene TRBV15 combines with J gene TRBJ2-1, with D unclear. The germline CDR1 and CDR2 sequences are LNHNV and YYDKDF (reference sequence). The V and J ends lost 1 base and 4 bases respectively, with 2 bases between them. CDR3 length: 12 residues. CDR3 DNA: TGTGCCACCAGCAGAGCTTACAATGAGCAGTTCTTC. It codes for CATSRAYNEQFF.

The rearrangement uses TRBV5-6 and TRBJ2-7; TRBD1 aligns across 8 bases. CDR1 and CDR2 (germline): SGHDT, YYEEEE. With V trimmed by 0 bases and J by 3 bases, 8 bases remained unmatched. The CDR3 runs to 16 residues. The CDR3 is CASSLAPGQVYYEQYF. Here the CDR3 DNA reads TGTGCCAGCAGCTTGGCGCCGGGACAGGTTTACTACGAGCAGTACTTC.

This chain uses TRBV9 with TRBJ1-3; tentative D call: TRBD1 (5 bases). Germline V lookup: CDR1 SGDLS, CDR2 YYNGEE. The V end was cut by 5 bases, the J end by 0 bases, with 9 bases between. The CDR3 covers 14 residues. The CDR3 sequence: CASSFGHSGNTIYF. In DNA form, the CDR3 reads TGTGCCAGCAGTTTCGGACACTCTGGAAACACCATATATTTT.

The chain has TRBV5-4 and TRBJ1-1, with 7 bases matching TRBD1. There are 14 residues in the CDR3. Germline trimming cut 2 bases from V and 5 bases from J; bases unmatched to any gene: 6. Looked up from germline, CDR1 is SGHNT and CDR2 is YYREEE (reference sequence). CDR3 bases: TGTGCCAGCAGCTTCCCGGGACAGAGGACTGAAGCTTTCTTT. Protein product: CASSFPGQRTEAFF.

This chain uses TRBV4-1 with TRBJ1-1, with a weak D call TRBD1 (5 bases). The CDR3 loop spans 14 amino acids. Per the germline V gene, CDR1 is MGHRA and CDR2 is YSYEKL. V lost 2 bases and J lost 0, with 7 bases in between. In DNA, the CDR3 is TGCGCCAGCAGCCAACAGGGAATGAACACTGAAGCTTTCTTT. It codes for CASSQQGMNTEAFF.

CDR3 bases: TGCGCCAGCAGCCAGGCGGGGGGACAGGGGTACTATGGCTACACCTTC. Its translation: CASSQAGGQGYYGYTF. This chain connects TRBV4-3 to TRBJ1-2, with 10 bases that match TRBD1. Germline CDR1 and CDR2: LGHNA and YSLEER. The CDR3 contains 16 residues. V shed 3 bases and J 3 bases; nucleotides not matched to a gene: 7.

The genes are TRBV11-2 and TRBJ2-7; 14 nucleotides agree with TRBD2. Germline V gives CDR1 SGHAT, CDR2 FQNNGV. This CDR3 has 19 residues. Losses at the gene ends were 1 base for V and 0 bases for J; bases not matched to a gene: 8. The CDR3 DNA reads TGTGCCAGCAGCTTAGGGACTTGGACTAGCGGGGGGTCCTCCTACGAGCAGTACTTC. It encodes CASSLGTWTSGGSSYEQYF. Full variable domain (remainder filled in from reference TRBV11-2 and TRBJ2-7): EAGVAQSPRYKIIEKRQSVAFWCNPISGHATLYWYQQILGQGPKLLIQFQNNGVVDDSQLPKDRFSAERLKGVDSTLKIQPAKLEDSAVYLCASSLGTWTSGGSSYEQYFGPGTRLTVT.

This chain connects TRBV7-9 to TRBJ2-5; maybe TRBD1 (6 bases). In germline, CDR1 is SEHNR, CDR2 FQNEAQ (reference sequence). Trimming stripped 4 bases from V and 0 bases from J, with 12 bases between. The CDR3 has 15 amino acids. In DNA, the CDR3 is TGTGCCAGCAGCTCGGGACAAACGTACCAAGAGACCCAGTACTTC. Its translation is CASSSGQTYQETQYF.

Worth noting for this clone: Other DNA sequences of this sample code for an identical CDR3. V gene TRBV3-1 (or the pseudogene TRBV3-2) combines with J gene TRBJ1-1, with a tentative D call TRBD1 (5 bases). CDR3 length equals 14 residues. V lost 1 base, J lost 5 bases, and 11 bases lay in between. CDR1 and CDR2 from the germline V gene are LGHDT and YNNKEL (reference sequence). CDR3 DNA sequence: TGTGCCAGCAGCCAAGGGGGGGGTAATACTGAAGCTTTCTTT. The encoded protein is CASSQGGGNTEAFF.

This chain joins TRBV13 and TRBJ2-3, with a possible D match to TRBD1 (6 bases). Trimming pared 5 bases from V and 3 bases from J, leaving 12 bases between. The germline CDR1 and CDR2 sequences are PRHDT and FYEKMQ (reference sequence). This CDR3 region has 14 residues. The CDR3 DNA sequence: TGTGCCAGCAGCGAACCAGGGGCAACAGATACGCAGTATTTT. Translation gives CASSEPGATDTQYF.

The chain is built from TRBV6-6 and TRBJ1-2, with D perhaps matching TRBD1 (5 bases). The length of the CDR3 is 12 residues. The germline CDR1 and CDR2 sequences are MNHNY and SVGAGI (reference sequence). The V end was cut by 7 bases, the J end by 8 bases, with 14 bases between. CDR3 in amino acids: CASTPRGGGYTF. The CDR3 DNA reads as TGTGCCAGCACCCCCCGCGGGGGAGGCTACACCTTC.

The J gene is TRBJ1-4, the V gene TRBV2, with a tentative D call TRBD1 (5 bases). CDR1 and CDR2 (germline): SNHLY, FYNNEI. V gave up 0 bases and J gave up 7 bases, with 12 bases separating them. The CDR3 is 15 amino acids. CDR3: CASSEALGRAEKLFF. CDR3 nucleotides: TGTGCCAGCAGTGAAGCGCTCGGCAGGGCTGAAAAACTGTTTTTT.

This rearrangement joins TRBV29-1 to TRBJ1-4; TRBD1 matches 7 bases. CDR1 is SQVTM and CDR2 is ANQGSEA in the germline V gene. This CDR3 spans 13 amino acids. J lost 5 bases, V lost 4 bases, and 4 bases had no gene match. CDR3 DNA: TGCAGCGTTGGACAGGGAGGAAATGAAAAACTGTTTTTT. It codes for CSVGQGGNEKLFF. Looking up the rest from reference TRBV29-1 and TRBJ1-4 gives the full variable domain: SAVISQKPSRDICQRGTSLTIQCQVDSQVTMMFWYRQQPGQSLTLIATANQGSEATYESGFVIDKFPISRPNLTFSTLTVSNMSPEDSSIYLCSVGQGGNEKLFFGSGTQLSVL.

V usage is TRBV18 and J usage is TRBJ2-5; the D is unclear. This CDR3 contains 13 residues. The germline gives CDR1 KGHSH, CDR2 LQKENI. V lost 0 bases to trimming and J lost 5 bases, with 7 bases between them. The CDR3, as DNA: TGTGCCAGCTCACCACCGCCGGGTGAGACCCAGTACTTC. Amino acids: CASSPPPGETQYF.

The chain carries TRBV3-1 (or the pseudogene TRBV3-2) and TRBJ2-1; 9 nucleotides agree with TRBD2. CDR1 and CDR2 (germline): LGHDT, YNNKEL (reference sequence). J gave up 4 bases and V 1 base, and 2 bases lay outside the gene matches. The CDR3 has 15 amino acids. The CDR3 reads CASSQGSGGYNEQFF. In DNA, the CDR3 is TGTGCCAGCAGCCAAGGGAGCGGGGGGTACAATGAGCAGTTCTTC.

V usage is TRBV19 and J usage is TRBJ1-1; TRBD1 is a possible D gene (5 bases). Germline lookup yields CDR1 LNHDA and CDR2 SQIVND (reference sequence). CDR3 size: 14 residues. Trimming took 6 bases from V and 4 from J, leaving 15 bases between them. The DNA for the CDR3 is TGTGCCAGTAGCCCCAGGGTCCGGGTCACTGAAGCTTTCTTT. As protein: CASSPRVRVTEAFF.

This rearrangement joins TRBV10-3 to TRBJ2-1, with D possibly TRBD1 on 5 matching bases. V was cut by 7 bases and J by 5 bases, with 15 bases left in between. The CDR3 is 14 amino acids. CDR1 is ENHRY and CDR2 is SYGVKD in the germline V gene. CDR3 bases: TGTGCCATCAAAGGGGCAGCAGAACACAATGAGCAGTTCTTC. Translated: CAIKGAAEHNEQFF.

The rearrangement uses TRBV18 and TRBJ2-3; TRBD2 agrees at 7 bases. The CDR3 runs 13 residues. The V segment lost 5 bases and the J segment 6 bases; nucleotides outside the gene matches: 5. Germline values: CDR1 KGHSH, CDR2 LQKENI. CDR3 DNA sequence: TGTGCCAGCTCAGCCCTAGCGGTTGATACGCAGTATTTT. Protein: CASSALAVDTQYF.

About this clone: Other DNA variants within this sample encode the same CDR3. The chain is built from TRBV7-9 and TRBJ1-1, with 7 bases matching TRBD1. V shed 5 bases and J 0 bases; nucleotides not matched to a gene: 3. The germline gives CDR1 SEHNR, CDR2 FQNEAQ (reference sequence). The CDR3 runs 14 residues. CDR3 DNA sequence: TGTGCCAGCAGCCTGGGACAGCTGAACACTGAAGCTTTCTTT. As protein: CASSLGQLNTEAFF.

CDR3 loop: CASSGTGRGGLSEAFF. CDR3 DNA: TGTGCCAGTAGCGGGACAGGGCGAGGGGGCTTAAGTGAAGCTTTCTTT. This chain connects TRBV19 to TRBJ1-1; 9 bases match TRBD1. Germline CDR1 reads LNHDA; CDR2 reads SQIVND (reference sequence). The CDR3 totals 16 residues. V dropped 6 bases and J dropped 7; count of bases not matched to a gene: 15.

The V call is TRBV19, the J call TRBJ1-2, with 7 nucleotides matching TRBD1. V was pared by 7 bases and J by 2 bases, with 13 bases of the junction left unmatched. The germline V gene has CDR1 LNHDA and CDR2 SQIVND (reference sequence). The CDR3 sequence is 16 residues long. The CDR3 loop is CASNPPTGRGNYGYTF. The CDR3 nucleotides read TGTGCCAGTAACCCCCCGACAGGGAGAGGGAACTATGGCTACACCTTC.

The chain carries TRBV5-1 and TRBJ1-2; possible D gene TRBD1, 5 bases. The ends were cut back, 7 bases at V and 2 bases at J, with 15 bases in the middle. The CDR3 length is 14 residues. Germline assignment: CDR1 SGHRS and CDR2 YFSETQ. Written as DNA, the CDR3 is TGCGCCAGCGGCGGGGCGACAGCGAACTATGGCTACACCTTC. Translated: CASGGATANYGYTF.

The V call is TRBV9, the J call TRBJ2-4; TRBD1 might be the D (6 bases). This CDR3 has 14 residues. V dropped 0 bases and J dropped 6 bases, with 10 bases sitting between them. CDR1 is SGDLS, CDR2 YYNGEE, per germline. The CDR3 spells CASSVAGEGNIQYF. Written as DNA, the CDR3 is TGTGCCAGCAGCGTAGCAGGGGAAGGAAACATTCAGTACTTC.

The genes are TRBV6-4 and TRBJ2-7; D perhaps matches TRBD2 (5 bases). The germline gives CDR1 MRHNA, CDR2 SNTAGT. The CDR3 consists of 13 residues. Trimming pared 4 bases from V and 3 bases from J, leaving 10 bases between. In DNA, the CDR3 is TGTGCCAGCAGTGCCTCAGAGGGCTACGAGCAGTACTTC. It encodes CASSASEGYEQYF.

The genes are TRBV6-6 and TRBJ1-4; D is unresolved. Germline V gene sequence: CDR1 MNHNY, CDR2 SVGAGI (reference sequence). V gave up 2 bases and J gave up 8 bases, with 15 bases separating them. This CDR3 comprises 15 residues. In nucleotides, the CDR3 is TGTGCCAGCAGTTACGGTTTACGGTCTTGGGAAAAACTGTTTTTT. Its protein is CASSYGLRSWEKLFF.

The chain carries TRBV12-5 and TRBJ2-1; weak D call: TRBD1 (5 bases). CDR3 length equals 16 residues. Trimming took 7 bases from V and 0 from J, leaving 16 bases between them. Germline CDR1 LGHNT, CDR2 FRNRAP. The DNA of the CDR3 is TGTGCTAGTGCCTTGGCAAGGGGAAGCTCCTACAATGAGCAGTTCTTC. Encoded protein: CASALARGSSYNEQFF.